This T cell receptor (beta chain) was captured in a study of blood T cell repertoires in COVID-19. About the research overall: There were acute and convalescent COVID-19 samples, and they came from the United States, Italy and Spain. Nucleic acid was either cDNA or gDNA, and it came from T cells, B-cell-depleted T cells, or PBMCs.

V was shortened by 6 bases and J by 5 bases, with 17 bases between the two germline ends. Germline V gene lookup returns CDR1 MNHEY and CDR2 SVGAGI. The CDR3 length is 14 residues. TCRdb's table, derived via immunoSEQ multiplex PCR, lists solely in-frame clones and lacks some. This sample yields roughly 180,000 clones, of which about 85% are seen a single time; 6.5% to 9% belongs to the top ten. Sequences were obtained from peripheral blood. The chain has TRBV6-5 and TRBJ2-7; perhaps TRBD2 as D (6 bases). The receptor comes from a woman aged 55-70 years with acute or convalescent COVID-19. CDR3 DNA: TGTGCCAGCAGCCCGGCGGGAACCGCCCACGAGCAGTACTTC. This encodes CASSPAGTAHEQYF.